This T cell receptor beta chain was retrieved from a study of tumor and adjacent non-tumor tissue in lung cancer. Overall study: The cohort had approximately 12 adenocarcinoma, 2 squamous cell and 1 small cell patients. Each sample yielded around 4 million productive TCRbeta reads on average. General study results and limits: Compared with tumor, normal lung showed significantly lower TCR diversity.

The CDR3 has 15 amino acids. CDR1 is MGHRA, CDR2 YSYEKL, per germline. No cell sorting was done before RNA was extracted from the tissue. Of note for this clonotype: Its antigen is as yet unknown. A junction end diverges from the germline sequence, so it may reflect a read error.

A modified ARM-PCR protocol with three rounds of nested PCR amplified TCRbeta. TCRdb itself ran the multiplex PCR reads through MiXCR, one entry per CDR3 protein. The top ten hold roughly a quarter of the sample, which has under 250,000 distinct CDR3 sequences, roughly 70% seen once. The sample consisted of lung tumor tissue. The TCR was taken from a man aged 55 to 70 with non-small cell lung cancer. The V and J genes are TRBV4-1 and TRBJ1-5, with D unclear. The CDR3: CACSPSWGSNQPQHF. CDR3 bases: TGCGCCTGCAGCCCCTCGTGGGGAAGCAATCAGCCCCAGCATTTT.